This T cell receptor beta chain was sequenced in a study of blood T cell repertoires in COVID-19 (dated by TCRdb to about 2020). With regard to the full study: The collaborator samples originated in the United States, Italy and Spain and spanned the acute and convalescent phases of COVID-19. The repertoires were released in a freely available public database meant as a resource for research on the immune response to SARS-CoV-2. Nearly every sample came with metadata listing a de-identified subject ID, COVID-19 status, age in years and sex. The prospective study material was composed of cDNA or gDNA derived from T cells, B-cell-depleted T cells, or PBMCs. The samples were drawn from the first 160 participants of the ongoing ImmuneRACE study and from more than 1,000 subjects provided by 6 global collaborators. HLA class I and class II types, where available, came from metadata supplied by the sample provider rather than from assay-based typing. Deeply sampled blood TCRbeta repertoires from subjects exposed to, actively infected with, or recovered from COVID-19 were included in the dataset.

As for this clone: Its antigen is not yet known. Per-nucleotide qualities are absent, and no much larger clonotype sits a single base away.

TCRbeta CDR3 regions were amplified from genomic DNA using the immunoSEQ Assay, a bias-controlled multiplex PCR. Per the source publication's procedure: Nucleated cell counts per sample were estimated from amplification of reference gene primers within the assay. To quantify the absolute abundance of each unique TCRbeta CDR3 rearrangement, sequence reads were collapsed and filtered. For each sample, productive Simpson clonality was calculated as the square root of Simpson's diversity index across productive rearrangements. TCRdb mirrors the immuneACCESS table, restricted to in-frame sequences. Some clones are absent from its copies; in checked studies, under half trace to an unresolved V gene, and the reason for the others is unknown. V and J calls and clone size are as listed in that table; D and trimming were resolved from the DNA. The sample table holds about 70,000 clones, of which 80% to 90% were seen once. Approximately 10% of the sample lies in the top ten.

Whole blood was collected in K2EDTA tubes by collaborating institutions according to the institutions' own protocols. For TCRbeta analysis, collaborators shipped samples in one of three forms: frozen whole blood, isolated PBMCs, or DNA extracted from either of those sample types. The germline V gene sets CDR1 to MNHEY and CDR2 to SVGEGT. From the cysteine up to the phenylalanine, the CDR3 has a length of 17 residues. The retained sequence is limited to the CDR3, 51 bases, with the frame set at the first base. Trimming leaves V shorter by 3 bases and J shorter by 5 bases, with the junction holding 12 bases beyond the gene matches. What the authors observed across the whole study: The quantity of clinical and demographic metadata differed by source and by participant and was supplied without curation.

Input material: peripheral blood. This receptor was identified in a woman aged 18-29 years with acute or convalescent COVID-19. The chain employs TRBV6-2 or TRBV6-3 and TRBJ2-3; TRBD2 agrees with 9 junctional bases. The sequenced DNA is TGTGCCAGCAGTTATTATGGGTCTAGCGGGAAGTTAGATACGCAGTATTTT. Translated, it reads CASSYYGSSGKLDTQYF.